This TCR beta chain was observed in a study of blood T cell repertoires in COVID-19. Across the whole study: Donors in the United States, Italy and Spain gave samples during acute or convalescent COVID-19. PBMCs, B-cell-depleted T cells, or T cells provided the cDNA or gDNA that made up the material.

It was during active infection that Seattle patients were enrolled and then longitudinally followed. Germline V gene lookup returns CDR1 GTSNPN and CDR2 SVGIG (reference sequence). Losses at the gene ends were 0 bases for V and 9 bases for J; bases not matched to a gene: 10. The CDR3 has 14 amino acids. As handled by the study authors: Quantification of nucleated cells was approximated via reference gene primer amplification. This table comes from immunoSEQ multiplex PCR, and its TCRdb copy is limited to in-frame clones, with some not included. V and J calls and clone size are as listed in that table; D and trimming were resolved from the DNA. The sample has about 200,000 clones, 85% seen once. This clone has only a few counts.

The sequenced sample consisted of peripheral blood. The chain employs TRBV30 and TRBJ2-5; 7 bases align to TRBD1. The sequence was collected from a man in his sixties with COVID-19, enrolled during active disease. The CDR3 loop is CAWSVERQGPAQYF. The CDR3 nucleotides are TGTGCCTGGAGTGTTGAACGACAGGGCCCGGCCCAGTACTTC.